This TCR beta chain appears in the sequencing data of a study of identifying expanded T cells in peripheral blood. From germline, CDR1 is SGHTA and CDR2 FQGNSA. Trimming at V came to 5 bases and at J to 5 bases, leaving 11 bases not matched to a gene. This CDR3 comprises 15 residues. No infections or other immune events were documented during collection. Repertoires were generated with immunoSEQ multiplex PCR, while TCRdb's copy carries only in-frame clones and drops some. This table has some 95,000 clones, approximately 83% appearing once. The clonotype originates from a person aged 18 to 75 in good health. The sample taken for sequencing was blood. The chain couples TRBV7-2 to TRBJ1-1; 7 nucleotides agree with TRBD1. The CDR3 reads CASSKEGGRSTEAFF. The DNA of the CDR3 is TGTGCCAGCAGCAAGGAAGGGGGCCGGAGTACTGAAGCTTTCTTT.